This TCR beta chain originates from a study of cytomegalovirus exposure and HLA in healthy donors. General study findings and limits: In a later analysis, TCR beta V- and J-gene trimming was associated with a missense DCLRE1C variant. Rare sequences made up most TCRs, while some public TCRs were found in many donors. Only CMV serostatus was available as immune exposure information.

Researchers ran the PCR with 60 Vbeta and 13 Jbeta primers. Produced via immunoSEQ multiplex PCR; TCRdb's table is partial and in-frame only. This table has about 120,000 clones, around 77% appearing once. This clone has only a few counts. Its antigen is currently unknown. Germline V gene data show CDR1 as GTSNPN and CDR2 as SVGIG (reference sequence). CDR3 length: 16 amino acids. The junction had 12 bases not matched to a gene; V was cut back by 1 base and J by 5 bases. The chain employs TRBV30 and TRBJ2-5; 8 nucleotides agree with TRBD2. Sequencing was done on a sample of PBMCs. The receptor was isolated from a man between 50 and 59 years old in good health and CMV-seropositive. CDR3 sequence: CAWSARRGGLQETQYF. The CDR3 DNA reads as TGTGCCTGGAGTGCTCGCCGGGGGGGGCTCCAGGAGACCCAGTACTTC.